A single sample is the source of the 26 T cell receptor beta chains below, sequenced in a study of control samples from healthy donors and cancer patients. Profiling relied on immunoSEQ multiplex PCR, and the TCRdb table lists in-frame clones only, not all of them. The sample lists approximately 89,000 clones; more than 75% were seen once. The sample was blood. These receptors were collected from a man aged 50-59 years in good health.

The chain links TRBV7-9 to TRBJ1-1; D gene ambiguous. V lost 1 base and J lost 6, with 9 bases in between. In germline, CDR1 is SEHNR, CDR2 FQNEAQ (reference sequence). The CDR3 covers 13 residues. This CDR3 reads CASSLGLLSEAFF. CDR3 coding DNA: TGTGCCAGCAGCTTAGGACTCCTCTCTGAAGCTTTCTTT.

This clone turned up a few times. The V gene is TRBV6-1, the J gene TRBJ2-5; no firm D call. The ends were cut back, 2 bases at V and 2 bases at J, with 12 bases in the middle. The CDR3 is 15 residues long. From germline, CDR1 is MNHNS and CDR2 SASEGT. The CDR3 protein is CASSESITPQETQYF. The CDR3 nucleotides read TGTGCCAGCAGTGAAAGTATTACACCGCAAGAGACCCAGTACTTC.

The table lists this clone with a few counts. This CDR3 reads CASSLGSGMNQPQHF. Here the CDR3 DNA reads TGTGCCAGCAGCCTGGGGTCAGGGATGAATCAGCCCCAGCATTTT. The rearrangement joins TRBV6-5 to TRBJ1-5, with a possible D match to TRBD1 (5 bases). V was trimmed by 6 bases and J by 4 bases, leaving 16 bases between them. The germline V gene has CDR1 MNHEY and CDR2 SVGAGI. The CDR3 runs 15 residues.

The sample holds one count of this clone. The chain combines TRBV2 with TRBJ1-2; D may be TRBD1 (5 bases). This CDR3 contains 15 residues. Germline V CDR1 and CDR2: SNHLY, FYNNEI. V dropped 1 base and J dropped 5 bases, with 14 bases sitting between them. CDR3 sequence: CASSEGTGMGYGYTF. The CDR3 coding sequence is TGTGCCAGCAGTGAAGGAACAGGAATGGGTTATGGCTACACCTTC.

The chain links TRBV24-1 to TRBJ2-4; no firm D call. Trimming removed 0 bases from V and 4 bases from J, with 6 bases in between. The CDR3 runs to 14 residues. From germline, CDR1 is KGHDR and CDR2 SFDVKD. CDR3 amino acids: CATSDLSTKNIQYF. In DNA, the CDR3 is TGTGCCACCAGTGATTTGTCCACGAAAAACATTCAGTACTTC.

This rearrangement joins TRBV5-6 to TRBJ2-1; TRBD2 is a possible D gene (6 bases). Per germline, CDR1 SGHDT and CDR2 YYEEEE. The V end lost 0 bases, the J end lost 7 bases, and 8 bases lay between the germline ends. The CDR3 spans 13 residues. DNA of the CDR3: TGTGCCAGCAGCTTGGGACTAGGGAATGAGCAGTTCTTC. It is translated as CASSLGLGNEQFF.

V usage is TRBV29-1 and J usage is TRBJ1-2, with D hard to call. V was shortened by 4 bases and J by 6 bases, with 15 bases between the two germline ends. This CDR3 region has 13 residues. Germline values: CDR1 SQVTM, CDR2 ANQGSEA. CDR3 protein: CSVGPRGWDGYTF. DNA for the CDR3: TGCAGCGTTGGCCCTCGTGGGTGGGATGGCTACACCTTC.

The chain combines TRBV18 with TRBJ2-5; 8 nucleotides line up with TRBD2. Germline values: CDR1 KGHSH, CDR2 LQKENI. The CDR3 covers 16 residues. V was pared by 4 bases and J by 5 bases, with 12 bases of the junction left unmatched. The CDR3 DNA sequence: TGTGCCAGCTCACGGGGACCAGCGGGAGTTGGGGAGACCCAGTACTTC. It yields the protein CASSRGPAGVGETQYF.

The chain combines TRBV5-1 with TRBJ1-1, with a tentative D call TRBD1 (5 bases). This CDR3 contains 15 residues. Trimming took 0 bases from V and 0 from J, leaving 9 bases between them. Germline CDR1 and CDR2: SGHRS and YFSETQ. CDR3 protein: CASSLGGTVNTEAFF. In DNA form, the CDR3 reads TGCGCCAGCAGCTTGGGTGGGACGGTGAACACTGAAGCTTTCTTT.

This rearrangement joins TRBV10-3 to TRBJ1-1; maybe TRBD1 (5 bases). The CDR3 extends over 12 amino acids. Trimming pared 9 bases from V and 3 bases from J, leaving 11 bases between. The germline V gene encodes CDR1 ENHRY and CDR2 SYGVKD. The CDR3 sequence is CAITTGDTEAFF. The DNA of the CDR3 is TGTGCCATAACAACGGGGGACACTGAAGCTTTCTTT.

V is TRBV7-9 and J is TRBJ1-4; tentative D call: TRBD1 (6 bases). V lost 5 bases to trimming and J lost 9 bases, with 19 bases between them. This CDR3 has 15 amino acids. Germline values: CDR1 SEHNR, CDR2 FQNEAQ (reference sequence). Written as DNA, the CDR3 is TGTGCCAGCAGCACCTCGACAGGCCTCAATCAAAAACTGTTTTTT. Protein product: CASSTSTGLNQKLFF.

The chain employs TRBV11-2 and TRBJ1-2; 7 positions match TRBD1. Germline CDR1 is SGHAT and CDR2 is FQNNGV. The V and J ends lost 5 bases and 7 bases, in that order; junction bases with no gene match: 7. The CDR3 is 13 amino acids. The CDR3 sequence: CASSRTGLGGYTF. The CDR3 region has the DNA TGTGCCAGCAGCCGGACAGGCCTCGGTGGCTACACCTTC.

The J gene is TRBJ1-2, the V gene TRBV24-1; 9 bases agree with TRBD1. This CDR3 region has 16 residues. With 4 bases clipped from V and 6 bases from J, the junction kept 11 bases outside the gene matches. Per germline, CDR1 KGHDR and CDR2 SFDVKD. CDR3 DNA: TGTGCCACCAGTGAAGCCGGGACAGGGAAATTCGATGGCTACACCTTC. The encoded protein is CATSEAGTGKFDGYTF.

The chain combines TRBV30 with TRBJ1-2, with TRBD1 identical over 8 bases. This CDR3 contains 14 residues. Germline CDR1 GTSNPN, CDR2 SVGIG (reference sequence). The V and J ends lost 3 bases and 4 bases, in that order; junction bases with no gene match: 7. The CDR3 region is CAWRGTGDSYGYTF. CDR3 DNA: TGTGCCTGGAGGGGGACAGGAGATTCCTATGGCTACACCTTC.

This clone was seen only once. The chain has TRBV6-5 and TRBJ1-1; D not resolved. The CDR3 contains 14 residues. V lost 7 bases, J lost 2 bases, and 14 bases lay in between. Germline-derived CDR1 and CDR2 are MNHEY and SVGAGI. The CDR3: CASKNGQINTEAFF. The CDR3 coding sequence is TGTGCCAGCAAGAACGGGCAGATAAACACTGAAGCTTTCTTT.

The chain combines TRBV11-2 with TRBJ2-7; D possibly matches TRBD1 or TRBD2 (5 bases each). V gave up 1 base and J gave up 2 bases, with 9 bases separating them. The CDR3 has 14 residues. The germline CDR1 and CDR2 sequences are SGHAT and FQNNGV. The CDR3 is CASSLGRGPYEQYF. In DNA form, the CDR3 reads TGTGCCAGCAGCTTAGGTCGGGGCCCCTACGAGCAGTACTTC. Supplemented by reference TRBV11-2 and TRBJ2-7, the full variable domain reads EAGVAQSPRYKIIEKRQSVAFWCNPISGHATLYWYQQILGQGPKLLIQFQNNGVVDDSQLPKDRFSAERLKGVDSTLKIQPAKLEDSAVYLCASSLGRGPYEQYFGPGTRLTVT.

The V and J genes are TRBV28 and TRBJ1-2, with D unresolved. Trimming cost V 5 bases and J 4 bases, with 11 bases left between them. Germline CDR1 reads MDHEN; CDR2 reads SYDVKM. This CDR3 comprises 13 residues. The CDR3 loop is CASSLMDGYGYTF. The CDR3 coding sequence is TGTGCCAGCAGTCTAATGGACGGCTATGGCTACACCTTC.

A few counts support this clone. This sequence joins TRBV5-4 and TRBJ2-2; D is possibly TRBD2 (6 bases). The CDR3 totals 16 residues. Looked up from germline, CDR1 is SGHNT and CDR2 is YYREEE (reference sequence). Trimming removed 4 bases at V and 4 bases at J, with 17 bases between. The CDR3 sequence: CASSRDSVGGTGELFF. The CDR3 nucleotides read TGTGCCAGCAGCCGTGACTCTGTGGGAGGCACCGGGGAGCTGTTTTTT.

This sequence joins TRBV30 and TRBJ2-3, with 7 nucleotides matching TRBD2. V gave up 4 bases and J gave up 5 bases; unmatched junction bases: 9. The CDR3 length is 14 residues. Germline loops: CDR1 GTSNPN, CDR2 SVGIG (reference sequence). This CDR3 is CAWNPGGVRDTQYF. CDR3 coding DNA: TGTGCCTGGAATCCGGGGGGAGTAAGAGATACGCAGTATTTT.

The rearrangement uses TRBV7-7 and TRBJ1-4; D is undetermined. This CDR3 has 15 amino acids. Trimming took 2 bases from V and 5 from J, leaving 12 bases between them. Per germline, CDR1 SSHAT and CDR2 FNYEAQ (reference sequence). The CDR3: CASSLTRSRNEKLFF. CDR3 DNA: TGTGCCAGCAGCTTAACCCGTTCCCGGAATGAAAAACTGTTTTTT.

V and J are TRBV7-2 and TRBJ1-2, with a weak D call TRBD1 (5 bases). Germline V gene data show CDR1 as SGHTA and CDR2 as FQGNSA. CDR3 length equals 12 residues. V shed 5 bases and J shed 4 bases, with 8 bases lying between them. The CDR3 coding sequence is TGTGCCAGCAGCATTCAGGGCTATGGCTACACCTTC. Its translation: CASSIQGYGYTF.

This clone occurred once. The V call is TRBV10-3, the J call TRBJ2-7, with a weak D call TRBD1 (6 bases). Trimming removed 4 bases at V and 6 bases at J, with 13 bases between. CDR3 size: 13 residues. The germline CDR1 and CDR2 sequences are ENHRY and SYGVKD. In DNA, the CDR3 is TGTGCCATCAGTGCAGCAGGGGAAAGCGAGCAGTACGTC. This sequence encodes CAISAAGESEQYV.

This clone occurred a few times. The gene calls are TRBV5-1 and TRBJ1-1; 11 nucleotides agree with TRBD1. Trimming at V came to 5 bases and at J to 1 base, leaving 7 bases not matched to a gene. The CDR3 consists of 16 residues. Germline loops: CDR1 SGHRS, CDR2 YFSETQ. CDR3 sequence reads: CASSSGTGGRNTEAFF. Here the CDR3 DNA reads TGCGCCAGCAGTTCCGGGACAGGGGGTAGGAACACTGAAGCTTTCTTT.

This chain connects TRBV19 to TRBJ1-4; D possibly corresponds to TRBD1 (5 bases). Trimming removed 7 bases at V and 3 bases at J, with 15 bases between. CDR3 length: 15 residues. From germline, CDR1 is LNHDA and CDR2 SQIVND (reference sequence). In DNA, the CDR3 is TGTGCCAGTACCGACCCCGGGGGGGCTAATGAAAAACTGTTTTTT. This sequence encodes CASTDPGGANEKLFF.

The rearrangement uses TRBV18 and TRBJ2-3; D remains unclear. Trimming took off 3 bases at V and 4 bases at J, with 8 bases between the two ends. Germline values: CDR1 KGHSH, CDR2 LQKENI. The CDR3 length is 13 residues. The CDR3 nucleotides are TGTGCCAGCTCACCCAACCCCTCAGATACGCAGTATTTT. Translated, it gives CASSPNPSDTQYF.

The J gene is TRBJ2-3, the V gene TRBV19; unclear D gene. V dropped 3 bases and J dropped 0 bases, with 1 base sitting between them. This CDR3 spans 12 amino acids. The V gene's germline CDR1 is LNHDA and CDR2 SQIVND (reference sequence). The CDR3 DNA sequence: TGTGCCAGTAGTATGAGCACAGATACGCAGTATTTT. Its protein is CASSMSTDTQYF.